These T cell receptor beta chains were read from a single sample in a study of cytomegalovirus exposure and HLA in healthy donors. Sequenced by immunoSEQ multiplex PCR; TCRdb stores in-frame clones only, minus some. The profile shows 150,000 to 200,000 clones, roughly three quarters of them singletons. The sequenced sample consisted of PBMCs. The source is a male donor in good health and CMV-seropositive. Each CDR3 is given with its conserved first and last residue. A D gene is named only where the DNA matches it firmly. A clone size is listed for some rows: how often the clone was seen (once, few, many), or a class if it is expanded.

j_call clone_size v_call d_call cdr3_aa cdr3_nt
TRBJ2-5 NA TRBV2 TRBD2 CASFPKWGSSGGTQYF TGTGCCAGCTTCCCCAAGTGGGGCTCGAGCGGGGGGACCCAGTACTTC
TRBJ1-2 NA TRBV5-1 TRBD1 CASSLAGQGNYGYTF TGCGCCAGCAGCTTGGCCGGACAGGGGAACTATGGCTACACCTTC
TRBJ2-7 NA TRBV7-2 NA CASSLQGSSYEQYF TGTGCCAGCAGTTTACAGGGATCCTCCTACGAGCAGTACTTC
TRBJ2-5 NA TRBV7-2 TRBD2 CASSLGRTRYQETQYF TGTGCCAGCAGCTTAGGTCGGACTAGGTACCAAGAGACCCAGTACTTC
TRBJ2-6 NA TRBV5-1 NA CASSFEGSSGANVLTF TGCGCCAGCAGCTTTGAGGGAAGCTCTGGGGCCAACGTCCTGACTTTC
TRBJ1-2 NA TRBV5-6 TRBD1 CASSLSRGLYGYTF TGTGCCAGCAGCTTGAGCAGGGGGCTCTATGGCTACACCTTC
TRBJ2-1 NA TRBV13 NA CATRVLVPLVSSYNEQFF TGTGCCACCCGTGTTTTGGTCCCTCTAGTTAGCTCCTACAATGAGCAGTTCTTC
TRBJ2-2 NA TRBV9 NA CASSELSLTGELFF TGTGCCAGCAGCGAGCTATCGCTCACCGGGGAGCTGTTTTTT
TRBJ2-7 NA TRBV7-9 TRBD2 CSSSLAGAGEQYF TGTTCCAGCAGCTTAGCGGGGGCCGGGGAGCAGTACTTC
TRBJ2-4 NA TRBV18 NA CASSPDRTARNIQYF TGTGCCAGCTCACCCGACAGGACTGCCAGGAACATTCAGTACTTC
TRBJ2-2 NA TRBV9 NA CASSVQGNTGELFF TGTGCCAGCAGCGTACAGGGGAACACCGGGGAGCTGTTTTTT
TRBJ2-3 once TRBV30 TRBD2 CASGTSGGTDTQYF TGTGCTTCAGGGACTAGCGGGGGCACAGATACGCAGTATTTT
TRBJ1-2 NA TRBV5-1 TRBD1 CASSPEGTAVNYGYTF TGCGCCAGCAGCCCGGAGGGGACAGCAGTTAACTATGGCTACACCTTC
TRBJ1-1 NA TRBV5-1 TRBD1 CASSLSGTGAGTEAFF TGCGCCAGCAGCTTGAGCGGGACAGGTGCCGGGACTGAAGCTTTCTTT
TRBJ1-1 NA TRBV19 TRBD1 CASREGAWTEAFF TGTGCCAGTCGCGAGGGGGCATGGACTGAAGCTTTCTTT
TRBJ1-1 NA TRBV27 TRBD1 CASSVLPGTGKTEAFF TGTGCCAGCAGCGTACTGCCAGGGACAGGAAAAACTGAAGCTTTCTTT
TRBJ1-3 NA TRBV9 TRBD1 CASSVTGGQTGNTIYF TGTGCCAGCAGCGTAACAGGGGGCCAAACTGGAAACACCATATATTTT
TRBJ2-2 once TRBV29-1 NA CSVLPTGGELFF TGCAGCGTCCTTCCCACGGGGGGGGAGCTGTTTTTT
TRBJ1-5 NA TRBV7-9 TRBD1 CASSPGTGDGQPQHF TGTGCCAGCAGCCCCGGGACAGGGGATGGTCAGCCCCAGCATTTT
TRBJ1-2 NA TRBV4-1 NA CASSQVQGPRYGYTF TGCGCCAGCAGCCAGGTACAGGGACCCCGTTATGGCTACACCTTC
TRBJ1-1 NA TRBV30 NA CAWNKQGSASGTFF TGTGCCTGGAACAAGCAGGGGTCCGCTTCAGGCACTTTCTTT
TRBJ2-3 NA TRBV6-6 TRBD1 CASSYSPDRGQDTQYF TGTGCCAGCAGTTACTCACCGGACAGGGGGCAAGATACGCAGTATTTT
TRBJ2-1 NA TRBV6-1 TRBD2 CASSEGSGPYNEQFF TGTGCCAGCAGTGAGGGTAGCGGGCCCTACAATGAGCAGTTCTTC
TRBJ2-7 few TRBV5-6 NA CASSSGRTNEQYF TGTGCCAGCAGCTCCGGACGGACAAACGAGCAGTACTTC
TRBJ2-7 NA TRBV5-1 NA CASSVDRYEQYF TGCGCCAGCAGCGTAGACAGATACGAGCAGTACTTC
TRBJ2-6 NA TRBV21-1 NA CASSKGPSPNVLTF TGTGCCAGCAGCAAAGGGCCGTCCCCCAACGTCCTGACTTTC
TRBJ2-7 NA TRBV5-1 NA CASSLEGRGYEQYF TGCGCCAGCAGCTTGGAAGGCAGGGGTTACGAGCAGTACTTC
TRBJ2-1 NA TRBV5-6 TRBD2 CASSLALAGDEQFF TGTGCCAGCAGCTTGGCTCTAGCGGGGGATGAGCAGTTCTTC
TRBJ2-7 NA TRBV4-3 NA CASSQDRWSVPYEQYF TGCGCCAGCAGCCAAGATAGGTGGAGTGTCCCCTACGAGCAGTACTTC
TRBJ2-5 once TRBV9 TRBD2 CASSVSGVGETQYF TGTGCCAGCAGCGTTAGCGGGGTGGGGGAGACCCAGTACTTC
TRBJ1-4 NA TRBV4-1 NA CASSQGSPGEKLFF TGCGCCAGCAGCCAAGGTAGCCCTGGGGAAAAACTGTTTTTT
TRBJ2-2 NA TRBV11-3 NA CASSLSRRELFF TGTGCCAGCAGCTTAAGCAGGAGGGAGCTGTTTTTT
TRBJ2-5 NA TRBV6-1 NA CASSEGGTRVGETQYF TGTGCCAGCAGTGAAGGCGGAACAAGAGTGGGTGAGACCCAGTACTTC
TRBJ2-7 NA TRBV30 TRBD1 CAWSGGQGERPLTYEQYF TGTGCCTGGAGCGGGGGACAGGGGGAACGACCTTTAACCTACGAGCAGTACTTC
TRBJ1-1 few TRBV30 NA CAWSGRVDTEAFF TGTGCCTGGAGTGGCAGGGTGGATACTGAAGCTTTCTTT
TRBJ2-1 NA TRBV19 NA CASSIGQNSYNEQFF TGTGCCAGTAGTATAGGACAAAACTCCTACAATGAGCAGTTCTTC
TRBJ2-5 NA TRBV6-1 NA CALGEETQYF TGTGCCCTAGGGGAAGAGACCCAGTACTTC
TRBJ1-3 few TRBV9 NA CASSVQIDSGNTIYF TGTGCCAGCAGCGTTCAGATCGATTCTGGAAACACCATATATTTT
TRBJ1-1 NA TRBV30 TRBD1 CAWKRTGNTEAFF TGTGCCTGGAAACGGACAGGGAATACTGAAGCTTTCTTT
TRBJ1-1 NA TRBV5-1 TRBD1 CASSLTTGGNTEAFF TGCGCCAGCAGCTTAACGACAGGGGGGAACACTGAAGCTTTCTTT
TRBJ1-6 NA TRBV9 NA CASSVAGGINSPLHF TGTGCCAGCAGCGTAGCGGGGGGAATTAATTCACCCCTCCACTTT
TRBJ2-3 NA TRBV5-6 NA CASSVFTGVVENTQYF TGTGCCAGCAGCGTTTTCACGGGGGTAGTTGAAAATACGCAGTATTTT
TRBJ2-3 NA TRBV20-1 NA CSARGRDTQYF TGCAGTGCCCGAGGTAGAGATACGCAGTATTTT
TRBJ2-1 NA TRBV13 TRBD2 CASSLGLAGDYNEQFF TGTGCCAGCAGCTTGGGACTAGCGGGGGATTACAATGAGCAGTTCTTC
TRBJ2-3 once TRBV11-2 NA CASSSRGGAVGTDTQYF TGTGCCAGCAGCAGTAGGGGGGGGGCCGTTGGCACAGATACGCAGTATTTT
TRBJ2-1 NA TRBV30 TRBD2 CAWGEGFVEQFF TGTGCCTGGGGGGAGGGATTTGTTGAGCAGTTCTTC
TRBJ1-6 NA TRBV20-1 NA CSGGSPLHF TGCAGTGGAGGTTCACCCCTCCACTTT
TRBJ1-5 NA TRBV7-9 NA CASSSVGGPNQPQHF TGTGCCAGCAGCTCGGTGGGGGGGCCCAATCAGCCCCAGCATTTT
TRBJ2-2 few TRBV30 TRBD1 CASDRGRPSGELFF TGTGCCTCAGACAGGGGGCGCCCGAGCGGGGAGCTGTTTTTT
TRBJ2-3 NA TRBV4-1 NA CASSQEAGRPTDTQYF TGCGCCAGCAGCCAAGAGGCGGGGCGGCCCACAGATACGCAGTATTTT
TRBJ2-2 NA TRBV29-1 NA CSVAQQFNTGELFF TGCAGCGTTGCGCAACAGTTTAACACCGGGGAGCTGTTTTTT
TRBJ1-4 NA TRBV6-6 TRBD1 CASSSGTGFEKLFF TGTGCCAGCAGTTCCGGGACAGGGTTTGAAAAACTGTTTTTT
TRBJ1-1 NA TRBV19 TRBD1 CASSPGGLGEAFF TGTGCCAGTAGTCCAGGGGGCTTGGGTGAAGCTTTCTTT
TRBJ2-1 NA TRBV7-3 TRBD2 CASSPKHRTSGGRNEQFF TGTGCCAGCAGCCCGAAACACCGGACTAGCGGGGGGCGGAATGAGCAGTTCTTC
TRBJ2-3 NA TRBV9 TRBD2 CASSVPSGATQDTQYF TGTGCCAGCAGCGTACCTAGCGGGGCCACACAAGATACGCAGTATTTT
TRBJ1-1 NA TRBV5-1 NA CASSFGGVTEAFF TGCGCCAGCAGCTTCGGGGGGGTCACTGAAGCTTTCTTT
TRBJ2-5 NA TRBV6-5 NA CASSYPGLPETQYF TGTGCCAGCAGTTACCCAGGGCTCCCAGAGACCCAGTACTTC
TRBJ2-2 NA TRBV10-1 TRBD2 CASSVGSGGPGFTGELFF TGCGCCAGCAGTGTAGGCAGCGGGGGGCCTGGTTTCACCGGGGAGCTGTTTTTT
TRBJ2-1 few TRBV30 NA CAWSVGGTRPYNEQFF TGTGCCTGGAGTGTAGGAGGCACCCGACCCTACAATGAGCAGTTCTTC